This T cell receptor beta chain was captured in a study of cytomegalovirus exposure and HLA in healthy donors. The study's findings and limits: The CMV antigen specificity of a few CMV-associated chains was confirmed through in vitro analysis. A list of 150 or so TCR beta chains associated with cytomegalovirus was given. Reports state that TCR beta sequences accurately predicted most subjects' HLA-A and HLA-B alleles.

This clone was detected once. The antigen is not known. The CDR3 has 12 residues. CDR1 and CDR2 from the germline V gene are LNHDA and SQIVND (reference sequence). Deletions cut 5 bases from V and 12 bases from J, with 14 bases between. The study ran its PCR with 60 Vbeta and 13 Jbeta primers. Method: immunoSEQ multiplex PCR; TCRdb's copy keeps in-frame clones and lacks some. The data show roughly 150,000 clones, around 76% seen once. The material sequenced was PBMCs. The sequence was collected from a woman in her 40s in good health and CMV-seronegative. J is TRBJ2-1 and V is TRBV19; tentatively, D is TRBD2 (6 bases). DNA for the CDR3: TGTGCCAGTAGTCCCTCTTACGGGGGGCAGTTCTTC. It specifies CASSPSYGGQFF.